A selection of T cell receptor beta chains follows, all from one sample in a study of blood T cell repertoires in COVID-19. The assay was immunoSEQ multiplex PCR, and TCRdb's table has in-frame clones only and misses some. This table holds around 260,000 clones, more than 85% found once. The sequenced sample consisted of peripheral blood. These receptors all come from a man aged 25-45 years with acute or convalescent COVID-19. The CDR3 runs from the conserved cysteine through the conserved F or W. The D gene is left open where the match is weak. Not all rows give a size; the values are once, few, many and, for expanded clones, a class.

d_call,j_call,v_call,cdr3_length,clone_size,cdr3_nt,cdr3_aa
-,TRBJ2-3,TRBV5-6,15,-,TGTGCCAGCAGCTTGAAGCCAGGGAGCACAGATACGCAGTATTTT,CASSLKPGSTDTQYF
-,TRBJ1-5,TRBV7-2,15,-,TGTGCCAGCAGCTTAGGGGCCGGCCTAGCGGCGCCCCAGCATTTT,CASSLGAGLAAPQHF
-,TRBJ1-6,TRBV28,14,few,TGTGCCAGCAGTTTCGCCCAGGGCATCATCCCCCTCCACTTT,CASSFAQGIIPLHF
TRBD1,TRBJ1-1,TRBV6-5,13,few,TGTGCCAGCAACTTTAGACAGGGCACTGAAGCTTTCTTT,CASNFRQGTEAFF
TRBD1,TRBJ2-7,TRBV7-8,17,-,TGTGCCAGCAGCTCCTACCGGGACAGGAGAATGTTTTACGAGCAGTACTTC,CASSSYRDRRMFYEQYF
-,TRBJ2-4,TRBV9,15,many,TGTGCCAGCAGCGTAGGTCGAGGGGGAGGGAACATTCAGTACTTC,CASSVGRGGGNIQYF
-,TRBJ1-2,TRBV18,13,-,TGTGCCAGCTCACCCCAGGGTGTCTATGGCTACACCTTC,CASSPQGVYGYTF
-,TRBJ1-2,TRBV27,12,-,TGTGCCAGCAGTTCCTCAGGCTATGGCTACACCTTC,CASSSSGYGYTF
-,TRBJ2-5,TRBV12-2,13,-,TGTGCAAGGGAGCGGGACCCTCAGCAGACCCAGTACTTC,CARERDPQQTQYF
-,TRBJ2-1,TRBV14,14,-,TGTGCCAGCAGCCGACTGGACAGTTATAATGAGCAGTTCTTC,CASSRLDSYNEQFF
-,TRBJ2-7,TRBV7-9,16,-,TGTGCCAGCAGCTTAACAGACGAACCCCGGTTGGACGAGCAGTACTTC,CASSLTDEPRLDEQYF
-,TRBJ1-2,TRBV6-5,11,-,TGTGCCAGCAGATTGAGAGGGGGCTACACCTTC,CASRLRGGYTF
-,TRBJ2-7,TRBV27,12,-,TGTGCCAGCGAGGGAATGAGCGGGCGGCAGTACTTC,CASEGMSGRQYF
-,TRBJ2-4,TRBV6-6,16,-,TGTGCCAGCAGTTACCAGGCCGGGGGAGCCAAAAACATTCAGTACTTC,CASSYQAGGAKNIQYF
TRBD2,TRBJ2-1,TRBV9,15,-,TGTGCCAGCAGCGTAGCTGACGGGGGGACCAATGAGCAGTTCTTC,CASSVADGGTNEQFF
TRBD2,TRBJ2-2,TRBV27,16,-,TGTGCCAGCTGCGGTTCGGGACTAGCGAACACCGGGGAGCTGTTTTTT,CASCGSGLANTGELFF
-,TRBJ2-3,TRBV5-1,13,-,TGCGCCAGCAGGGGGCTGAGCACAGATACGCAGTATTTT,CASRGLSTDTQYF
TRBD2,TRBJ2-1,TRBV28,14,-,TGTGCCAGCATCCGACGGGGGGCCTACAATGAGCAGTTCTTC,CASIRRGAYNEQFF
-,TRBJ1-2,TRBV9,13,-,TGTGCCAGCAGCGTAGGTGGAGGAAGAGGGGGCACCTTC,CASSVGGGRGGTF
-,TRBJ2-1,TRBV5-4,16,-,TGTGCCAGCAGCCCTGGACCACGGGAAACCCCCCATGAGCAGTTCTTC,CASSPGPRETPHEQFF
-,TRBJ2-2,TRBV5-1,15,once,TGCGCCAGCAGCTACAAGACAGAGGGGGCCGGGGAGCTGTTTTTT,CASSYKTEGAGELFF
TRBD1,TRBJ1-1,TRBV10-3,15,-,TGTGCCACAGAGATGGGGGGACAGGGGGTGACTGAAGCTTTCTTT,CATEMGGQGVTEAFF
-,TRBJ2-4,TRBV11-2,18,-,TGTGCCAGCAGCTTAGATCTGGATGAAGGGGTGGCCAAAAACATTCAGTACTTC,CASSLDLDEGVAKNIQYF
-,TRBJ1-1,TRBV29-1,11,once,TGCAGCGTTGAAGGGAGCACTGAAGCTTTCTTT,CSVEGSTEAFF
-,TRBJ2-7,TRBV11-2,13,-,TGTGCCAGCAGCTTCGACAGGCGCTACGAGCAGTACTTC,CASSFDRRYEQYF
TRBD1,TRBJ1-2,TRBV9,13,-,TGTGCCAGCAGCGTCCGCAGGGGGTATGGCTACACCTTC,CASSVRRGYGYTF
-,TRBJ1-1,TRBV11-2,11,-,TGTGCCAGCAGCTTTCAGGGGTGGGCTTTCTTT,CASSFQGWAFF
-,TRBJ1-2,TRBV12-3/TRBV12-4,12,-,TGTGCCAGCAGTTCTACTAACTATGGCTACACCTTC,CASSSTNYGYTF
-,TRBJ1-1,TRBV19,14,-,TGTGCCAGTACCCCCGGGTTTTCGGGCACTGAAGCTTTCTTT,CASTPGFSGTEAFF
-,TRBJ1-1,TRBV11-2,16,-,TGTGCCAGCAGCCCCGCGCGGGGGGAGATGAACACTGAAGCTTTCTTT,CASSPARGEMNTEAFF
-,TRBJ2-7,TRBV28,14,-,TGTGCCAGCAGTTTATGGTCAGGTCACGACGAGCAGTACTTC,CASSLWSGHDEQYF
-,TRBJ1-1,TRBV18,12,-,TGTGCCAGCTCATCCCGGGGTACTGAAGCTTTCTTT,CASSSRGTEAFF
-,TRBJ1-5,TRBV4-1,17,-,TGCGCCAGCAGCCAAGACCGATCAGGGGTACACAATCAGCCCCAGCATTTT,CASSQDRSGVHNQPQHF
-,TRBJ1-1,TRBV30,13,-,TGTGCCTGGATGAGACAACGGAACACTGAAGCTTTCTTT,CAWMRQRNTEAFF
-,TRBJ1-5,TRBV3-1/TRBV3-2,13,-,TGTGCCAGCAGCCAAACCCGGGATCAGCCCCAGCATTTT,CASSQTRDQPQHF
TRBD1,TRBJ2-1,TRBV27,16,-,TGTGCCAGCAGTTTATATGGACAGGGGGAATACAATGAGCAGTTCTTC,CASSLYGQGEYNEQFF
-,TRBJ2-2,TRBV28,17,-,TGTGCCAGCAATTTCCCGGAACAGGGTCTGAGAACCGGGGAGCTGTTTTTT,CASNFPEQGLRTGELFF
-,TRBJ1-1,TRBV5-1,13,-,TGCGCCAGCAGCTTGGGACAGAACACTGGAGCTTTCTTT,CASSLGQNTGAFF
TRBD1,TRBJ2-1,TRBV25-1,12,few,TGTGCCAGCAGTGAATCGAGACAGGGACCGTTCTTC,CASSESRQGPFF
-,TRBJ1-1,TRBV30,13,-,TGTGCCTGGAGTTTCACTCAGGGCACTGAAGCTTTCTTT,CAWSFTQGTEAFF
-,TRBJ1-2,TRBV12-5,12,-,TGTGCTAGTGGTTTGGTAGGCGGCGGCTACACCTTC,CASGLVGGGYTF
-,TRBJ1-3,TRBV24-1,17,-,TGTGCCACCAGTGATCAACAGGGCTCGTACTCTGGAAACACCATATATTTT,CATSDQQGSYSGNTIYF
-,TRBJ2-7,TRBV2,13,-,TGTGCCAGCAAAGGACAGTATTCCTACGAGCAGTACTTC,CASKGQYSYEQYF
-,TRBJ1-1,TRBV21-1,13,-,TGTGCCAGCGGAATGGACACCCGCACTGAAGCTTTCTTT,CASGMDTRTEAFF
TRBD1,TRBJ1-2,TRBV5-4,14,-,TGTGCCAGCAGCTTGGACAGGGGCAACTATGGCTACACCTTC,CASSLDRGNYGYTF
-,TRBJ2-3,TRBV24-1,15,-,TGTGCCACCAGTGATTTGCAAGAGGGAATTAGTACGCAGTATTTT,CATSDLQEGISTQYF
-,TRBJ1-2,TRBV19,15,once,TGTGCCAGTAGTATAACCCTCCAGGGGACCCTTGGCTACACCTTC,CASSITLQGTLGYTF
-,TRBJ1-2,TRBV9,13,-,TGTGCCAGCAGCGAACAGGGTAACTATGGCTACACCTTC,CASSEQGNYGYTF
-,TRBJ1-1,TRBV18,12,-,TGTGCCAGCTCATCGCGGACAGTCGAAGCTTTCTTT,CASSSRTVEAFF
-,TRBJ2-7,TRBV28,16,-,TGTGCCAGCAGTCCAACCGGGCGGGACTGGGCCTACGAGCAGTACTTC,CASSPTGRDWAYEQYF
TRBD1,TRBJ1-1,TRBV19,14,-,TGTGCCAGTAGTGCCAGGGGGCGGGGGACTGAAGCTTTCTTT,CASSARGRGTEAFF
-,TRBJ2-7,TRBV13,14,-,TGTGCCAGCAGGGGGAGCGGCGGGGCCGGAGAGCAGTACTTC,CASRGSGGAGEQYF
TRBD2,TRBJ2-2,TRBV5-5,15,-,TGTGCCAGCAGCCGGGTCCAGGGAGGGGTCGGGGAGCTGTTTTTT,CASSRVQGGVGELFF
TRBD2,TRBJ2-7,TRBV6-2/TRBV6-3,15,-,TGTGCCAGCAGTTACTCGCTAGCGGGACTCTACGAGCAGTACTTC,CASSYSLAGLYEQYF
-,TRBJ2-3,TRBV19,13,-,TGTGCCAGTAGTCCTAGGTCGCGGGATACGCAGTATTTT,CASSPRSRDTQYF
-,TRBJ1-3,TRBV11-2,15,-,TGTGCCAGCAGCTTTAACAGGAACCCTGGAAACACCATATATTTT,CASSFNRNPGNTIYF
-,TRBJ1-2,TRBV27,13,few,TGTGCCAGCAGTTTAGGACAGAACTATGGCTACACCTTC,CASSLGQNYGYTF
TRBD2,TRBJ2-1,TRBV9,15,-,TGTGCCAGCAGTAGATCTAGCGGGGGGGCTAATGAGCAGTTCTTC,CASSRSSGGANEQFF